This TCR beta chain was sequenced during a study of PD-1 blockade in classical Hodgkin lymphoma. Germline V gene lookup returns CDR1 SQVTM and CDR2 ANQGSEA. Trimming at V came to 4 bases and at J to 2 bases, leaving 16 bases not matched to a gene. CDR3 length: 17 amino acids. Details on this clone: Its antigen is currently unknown.

Brentuximab vedotin exposure varied among the patients, all of whom had relapsed after autologous stem cell transplantation. Best responses included complete response and partial response; otherwise, the best response was progressive disease. Data came from immunoSEQ multiplex PCR; TCRdb stores just in-frame clones and leaves some out. The table lists about 98,000 clones, more than 80% of them singletons, with less than 20% in the top ten. Regarding the study as a whole: In CD4+ cells, TCR diversity went up significantly by C4D1, but in CD8+ cells it did not. The authors excluded patients who started nivolumab under 1 year after ASCT. Healthy donors were reported to have higher baseline TCR diversity than newly diagnosed patients.

The source was peripheral blood mononuclear cells (PBMCs), collected before the second cycle of nivolumab. The sequence was collected from a human donor with classical Hodgkin lymphoma. The rearrangement joins TRBV29-1 to TRBJ1-2, with TRBD1 identical over 7 bases. As DNA, the CDR3 is TGCAGCGTTGGCCCAAGTGGTAGGGGGCTAGGAAACTATGGCTACACCTTC. Its protein product is CSVGPSGRGLGNYGYTF.